This T cell receptor beta chain originates from a study of spatial heterogeneity in lung cancer. Stated time point: blood at routine non-recurrence follow-up after resection. This clonotype has only a few counts. What it recognizes is unknown. Each CDR3 protein is one row after TCRdb ran MiXCR on the 5' RACE reads. The sample records roughly 9,200 distinct CDR3 sequences, under 30% being singletons. Overall study findings and caveats: Ubiquitous expanded tumor TCRs surfaced in blood more at resection than they did at follow-up.

The specimen was PBMCs, collected at follow-up. The source of this sequence is a female donor with early-stage non-small cell lung cancer.

In DNA, the CDR3 is TGTGCCAGCAGGACTAGCGGCAACACCGGGGAGCTGTTTTTT. The encoded protein is CASRTSGNTGELFF. The chain combines TRBV7-3 with TRBJ2-2; TRBD2 aligns across 9 bases. CDR3 length: 14 residues. Trimming cost V 6 bases and J 2 bases; bases outside gene matches: 1. Germline CDR1 is SGHTA and CDR2 is FQGTGA.